This TCR beta chain emerged from a study of read filtering for tumor transcriptome and immune sequencing. Study as a whole: DNase treatment preceded whole-transcriptome library preparation. Points from the study as a whole: Single-read clonotypes: roughly 86% of IR-seq clonotypes (around 3.5% of reads), about 75% of RNA-seq clonotypes (nearly 45% of reads). This fraction held mixed bone marrow immune cells after CD138-negative sorting. Compared with RNA-seq, IR-seq gave much higher clonotype depth and reliability.

This clonotype was counted ten times or more. The antigen remains undetermined. The library was built from roughly 400 ng RNA with molecular barcoded adaptors for alpha/delta and beta/gamma chains. MiXCR was run by TCRdb on the reads, yielding one entry per CDR3 protein. The sample records about 62,000 distinct CDR3 sequences, approximately 19% being singletons. The sequenced sample was a population of CD138-negative cells sorted from bone marrow. This receptor was taken from a donor at least 40 years old with multiple myeloma.

The CDR3 DNA is TGTGCCAGCAGTCCCGGGACTAGCGGGAGTGGGCCCTACAATGAGCAGTTCTTC. This codes for CASSPGTSGSGPYNEQFF. This sequence joins TRBV28 and TRBJ2-1; 14 positions match TRBD2. This CDR3 has 18 amino acids. Germline V gene sequence: CDR1 MDHEN, CDR2 SYDVKM. The V and J ends lost 5 bases and 2 bases, in that order; junction bases with no gene match: 8.